The rows below give T cell receptor beta chains drawn from one sample of a study of shared clonotypes between healthy human individuals. Clones were sequenced by immunoSEQ multiplex PCR, and TCRdb holds only the in-frame ones, with some missing. The sample includes a few million clones, 85% to 95% of them seen just once. The sequencing sample was made of naive CD4+ T cells sorted from blood. The receptors stem from a man younger than 30 in good health. Each CDR3 is given with its conserved first and last residue. D genes are given only for firm matches. Rows give clone size only sometimes, using once, few, many, or a class for an expanded clone.

size | J | V | D | CDR3 | DNA
. | TRBJ2-7 | TRBV5-6 | . | CASSLQGYYEQYF | TGTGCCAGCAGCCTACAGGGATACTACGAGCAGTACTTC
once | TRBJ1-1 | TRBV5-1 | . | CASSSRGETEAFF | TGCGCCAGCAGCAGCCGGGGTGAGACTGAAGCTTTCTTT
. | TRBJ1-1 | TRBV11-2 | TRBD1 | CASRPTGTGVHGAFF | TGTGCCAGCAGACCTACCGGGACAGGGGTTCATGGGGCTTTCTTT
. | TRBJ1-1 | TRBV18 | TRBD1 | CASSRSTGDTEAFF | TGTGCCAGCTCACGTTCCACAGGGGACACTGAAGCTTTCTTT
. | TRBJ2-1 | TRBV19 | . | CASSIGRYNEQFF | TGTGCCAGTAGTATCGGCAGATACAATGAGCAGTTCTTC
. | TRBJ2-5 | TRBV18 | . | CASSPGTKRGNQETQYF | TGTGCCAGCTCACCCGGGACAAAGAGGGGGAACCAAGAGACCCAGTACTTC
. | TRBJ2-1 | TRBV6-1 | TRBD2 | CASGPGTSGYNEQFF | TGTGCCAGCGGGCCAGGGACTAGCGGCTACAATGAGCAGTTCTTC
once | TRBJ2-6 | TRBV19 | . | CASMDPGLSTSGANVLTF | TGTGCCAGTATGGACCCAGGGCTTTCTACCTCCGGGGCCAACGTCCTGACTTTC
. | TRBJ2-3 | TRBV5-1 | . | CASSFEGGGRDTQYF | TGCGCCAGCAGCTTTGAAGGGGGAGGGAGGGATACGCAGTATTTT
. | TRBJ1-2 | TRBV21-1 | . | CASSLWTGLFYGYTF | TGTGCCAGCAGCCTTTGGACAGGGCTGTTCTATGGCTACACCTTC
. | TRBJ2-5 | TRBV18 | . | CASSPNRLQETQYF | TGTGCCAGCTCACCGAACAGGCTCCAAGAGACCCAGTACTTC
. | TRBJ1-6 | TRBV7-2 | TRBD1 | CASSQGQPESPLHF | TGTGCCAGCAGCCAGGGACAGCCAGAATCACCCCTCCACTTT
. | TRBJ2-7 | TRBV5-6 | . | CASSPLAIGPFEQYF | TGTGCCAGCAGCCCACTCGCCATTGGGCCCTTCGAGCAGTACTTC
. | TRBJ2-7 | TRBV30 | TRBD1 | CAWSNRGAPYEQYF | TGTGCCTGGTCCAACAGGGGTGCACCCTACGAGCAGTACTTC
. | TRBJ2-5 | TRBV5-4 | . | CASSPGPQKQETQYF | TGTGCCAGCAGCCCGGGTCCCCAGAAACAAGAGACCCAGTACTTC
. | TRBJ2-2 | TRBV5-8 | TRBD2 | CASSFPGGGNTGELFF | TGTGCCAGCAGTTTTCCCGGGGGGGGGAACACCGGGGAGCTGTTTTTT
. | TRBJ2-3 | TRBV5-4 | . | CASSQDYSSTDTQYF | TGTGCCAGCAGCCAGGACTACTCGAGCACAGATACGCAGTATTTT
. | TRBJ2-5 | TRBV5-4 | . | CASSLGLAGETQYF | TGTGCCAGCAGCTTGGGGCTAGCTGGAGAGACCCAGTACTTC
once | TRBJ2-5 | TRBV18 | . | CASSTGETQYF | TGTGCCAGCTCAACGGGAGAGACCCAGTACTTC
. | TRBJ2-5 | TRBV29-1 | . | CSVAGASETQYF | TGCAGCGTTGCAGGGGCCTCAGAGACCCAGTACTTC
. | TRBJ2-3 | TRBV5-6 | TRBD1 | CASSQGQGVADTQYF | TGTGCCAGCAGCCAAGGACAGGGAGTAGCCGATACGCAGTATTTT
. | TRBJ2-3 | TRBV7-9 | . | CASSLEGTQYF | TGTGCCAGCAGCTTAGAGGGTACGCAGTATTTT
. | TRBJ2-1 | TRBV7-9 | TRBD2 | CASSFGTSPKYNEQFF | TGTGCCAGCAGCTTTGGGACTAGCCCGAAATACAATGAGCAGTTCTTC
. | TRBJ1-4 | TRBV5-4 | TRBD1 | CASSSPGQGKSEKLFF | TGTGCCAGCAGCTCACCGGGACAGGGAAAGAGTGAAAAACTGTTTTTT
. | TRBJ2-5 | TRBV29-1 | . | CSVSGHQIQETQYF | TGCAGCGTCTCGGGACACCAAATCCAAGAGACCCAGTACTTC
. | TRBJ2-1 | TRBV6-6 | . | CATGGPAYNEQFF | TGTGCCACCGGGGGCCCCGCCTACAATGAGCAGTTCTTC
few | TRBJ1-2 | TRBV30 | TRBD1 | CAWSADREFYGYTF | TGTGCCTGGAGTGCTGACAGGGAGTTCTATGGCTACACCTTC
. | TRBJ2-3 | TRBV5-4 | . | CASSLGTRITDTQYF | TGTGCCAGCAGCTTGGGTACAAGAATCACAGATACGCAGTATTTT